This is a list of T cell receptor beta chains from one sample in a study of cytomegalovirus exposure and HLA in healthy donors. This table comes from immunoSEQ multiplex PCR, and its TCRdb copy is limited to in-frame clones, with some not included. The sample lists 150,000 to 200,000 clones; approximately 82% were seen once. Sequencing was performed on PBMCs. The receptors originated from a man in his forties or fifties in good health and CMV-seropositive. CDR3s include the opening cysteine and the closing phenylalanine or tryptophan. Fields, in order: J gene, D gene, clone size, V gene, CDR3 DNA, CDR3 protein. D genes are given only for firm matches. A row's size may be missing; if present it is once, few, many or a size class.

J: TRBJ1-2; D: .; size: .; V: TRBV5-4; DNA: TGTGCCAGCTGGGAGGAGGGAGCCTATGGCTACACCTTC; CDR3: CASWEEGAYGYTF
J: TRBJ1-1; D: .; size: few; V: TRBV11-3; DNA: TGTGCCAGCAGCCCTGACCGGGTCCCTGAAGCTTTCTTT; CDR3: CASSPDRVPEAFF
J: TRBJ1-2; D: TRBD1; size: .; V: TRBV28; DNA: TGTGCCAGCAGTCTCGGACAGGGCTGGGGCTACACCTTC; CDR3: CASSLGQGWGYTF
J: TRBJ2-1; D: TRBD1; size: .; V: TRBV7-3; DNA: TGTGCCAGCAGTTATAGCGGGACAGGGGTCAATGAGCAGTTCTTC; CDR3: CASSYSGTGVNEQFF
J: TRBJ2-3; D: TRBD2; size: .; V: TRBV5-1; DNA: TGCGCCAGCAGACTAGCGGGCAGCACAGATACGCAGTATTTT; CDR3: CASRLAGSTDTQYF
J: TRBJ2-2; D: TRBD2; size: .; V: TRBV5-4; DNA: TGTGCCAGCAGCCGGCTTCAAACGGGGGGGCTCACCGGGGAGCTGTTTTTT; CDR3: CASSRLQTGGLTGELFF
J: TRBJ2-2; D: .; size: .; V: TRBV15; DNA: TGTGCCACCAGCAGAGTAGGCCAGCGAAGCACCGGGGAGCTGTTTTTT; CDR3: CATSRVGQRSTGELFF
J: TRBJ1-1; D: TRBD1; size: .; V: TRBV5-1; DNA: TGCGCCAGCAGGGACCCTACCGGGACAGGGGGCTTACAGGACACTGAAGCTTTCTTT; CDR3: CASRDPTGTGGLQDTEAFF
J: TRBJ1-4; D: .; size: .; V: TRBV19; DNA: TGTGCCAGTAGCCTAAGGGGAGGAAAACTGTTTTTT; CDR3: CASSLRGGKLFF
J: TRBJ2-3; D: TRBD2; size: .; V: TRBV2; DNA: TGTGCCAGCAGTGCGGGACTAGCGGGTCTATCTAGCACAGATACGCAGTATTTT; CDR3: CASSAGLAGLSSTDTQYF
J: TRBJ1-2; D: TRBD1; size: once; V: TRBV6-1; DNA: TGTGCCAGCAGTGTCGGACAGGGGAATGGCTACACCTTC; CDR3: CASSVGQGNGYTF
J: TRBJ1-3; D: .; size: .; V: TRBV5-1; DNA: TGCGCCAGCAGCTTGGCCGGTCCCGATCAGGGGTACGGAAACACCATATATTTT; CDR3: CASSLAGPDQGYGNTIYF
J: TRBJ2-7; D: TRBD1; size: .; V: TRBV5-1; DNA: TGTGCCAGCAGCTTGGTTGTGACAGGGAACCACGAGCAGTACTTC; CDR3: CASSLVVTGNHEQYF
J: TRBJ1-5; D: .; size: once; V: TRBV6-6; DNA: TGTGCCAGCAGACCCCAGGGTAACAATCAGCCCCAGCATTTT; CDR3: CASRPQGNNQPQHF
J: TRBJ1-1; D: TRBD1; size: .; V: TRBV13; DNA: TGTGCCAGCAGCTCCTCCGGGACAGGGACGACTGAAGCTTTCTTT; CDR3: CASSSSGTGTTEAFF
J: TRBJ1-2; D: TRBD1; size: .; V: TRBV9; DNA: TGTGCCAGCAGCACCGGGACAGGGGGCTTTTATGGCTACACCTTC; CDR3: CASSTGTGGFYGYTF
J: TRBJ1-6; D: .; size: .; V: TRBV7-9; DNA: TGTGCCAGCAGCTTAGCGGGCCGGGGGAATAATTCACCCCTCCACTTT; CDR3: CASSLAGRGNNSPLHF
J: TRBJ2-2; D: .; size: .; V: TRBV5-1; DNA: TGCGCCAGCAGCCGAAACAGGGTTTCGGACGGGGAGCTGTTTTTT; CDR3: CASSRNRVSDGELFF
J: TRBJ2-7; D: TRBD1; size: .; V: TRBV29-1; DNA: TGCAGCGTCGTGGGACAGGTCTACGAGCAGTACTTC; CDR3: CSVVGQVYEQYF
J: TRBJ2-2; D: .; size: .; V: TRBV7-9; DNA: TGTGCCAGCAGCTTACCCACAGGGTCGGACACCGGGGAGCTGTTTTTT; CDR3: CASSLPTGSDTGELFF
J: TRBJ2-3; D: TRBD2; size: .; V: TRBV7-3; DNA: TGTGCCAGCAGCTTTAGCGGGGGCACAGATACGCAGTATTTT; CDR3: CASSFSGGTDTQYF
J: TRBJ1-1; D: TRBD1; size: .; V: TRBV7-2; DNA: TGTGCCAGCAGCTCCCGGACAGGGGGCACTGAAGCTTTCTTT; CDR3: CASSSRTGGTEAFF
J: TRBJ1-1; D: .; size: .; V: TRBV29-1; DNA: TGCAGCGTCGGGGTGGGTTTGCGCACTGAAGCTTTCTTT; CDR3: CSVGVGLRTEAFF
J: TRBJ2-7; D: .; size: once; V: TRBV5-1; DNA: TGCGCCAGCAGCTTGGAGGACAGTTTCTACGAGCAGTACTTC; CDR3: CASSLEDSFYEQYF
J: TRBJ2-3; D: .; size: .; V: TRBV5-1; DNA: TGCGCCAGCAGCCCTCGGACAACTAGCACAGATACGCAGTATTTT; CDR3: CASSPRTTSTDTQYF
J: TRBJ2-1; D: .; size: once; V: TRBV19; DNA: TGTGCCAGTAGTCTTACGCCGGACTCGCGACCCTACAATGAGCAGTTCTTC; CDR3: CASSLTPDSRPYNEQFF
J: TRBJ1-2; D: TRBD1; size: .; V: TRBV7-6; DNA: TGTGCCAGCAGCTCACAGGGGTCTGGCTACACCTTC; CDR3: CASSSQGSGYTF
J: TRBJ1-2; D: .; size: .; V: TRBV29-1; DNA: TGCAGCGTTGGGGACTGGAAAGCTAACTATGGCTACACCTTC; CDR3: CSVGDWKANYGYTF
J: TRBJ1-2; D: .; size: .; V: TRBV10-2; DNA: TGCGCCAGCACGGGGGGATCGGGCTACACCTTC; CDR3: CASTGGSGYTF
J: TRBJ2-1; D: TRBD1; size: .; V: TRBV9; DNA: TGTGCCAGCAGCGGTCCGGGACAGGGGGCTTACAATGAGCAGTTCTTC; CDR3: CASSGPGQGAYNEQFF
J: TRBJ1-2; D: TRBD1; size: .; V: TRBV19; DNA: TGTGCCAGTAGTACTCCTTCGGGACAGGGGGCGAACTATGGCTACACCTTC; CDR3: CASSTPSGQGANYGYTF
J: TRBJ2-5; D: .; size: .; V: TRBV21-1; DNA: TGTGCCAGCAGCGCTTTATGGGACAGGGGGCAAGAGACCCAGTACTTC; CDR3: CASSALWDRGQETQYF
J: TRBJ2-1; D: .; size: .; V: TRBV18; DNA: TGTGCCAGCTCGAGCCAGGCACTTGGGCAGTTCTTC; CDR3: CASSSQALGQFF
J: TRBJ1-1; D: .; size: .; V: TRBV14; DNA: TGTGCCAGCAGCCAAGGACGGCAGGGGCGGAGGTCTGAAGCTTTCTTT; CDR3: CASSQGRQGRRSEAFF
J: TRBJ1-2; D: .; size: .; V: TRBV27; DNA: TGTGCCAGCAGAACATCTAACTATGGCTACACCTTC; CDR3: CASRTSNYGYTF
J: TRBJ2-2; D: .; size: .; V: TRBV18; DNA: TGTGCCAGCTCACCACCGAAAGCGTACACCGGGGAGCTGTTTTTT; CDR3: CASSPPKAYTGELFF
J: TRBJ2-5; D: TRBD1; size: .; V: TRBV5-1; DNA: TGCGCCAGCAGCGTCGGACAGGGGAGGGAGACCCAGTACTTC; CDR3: CASSVGQGRETQYF
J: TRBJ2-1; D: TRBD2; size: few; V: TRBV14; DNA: TGTGCCAGCAGCCAAGGGCTAGCGGGGGAGCAGTTCTTC; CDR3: CASSQGLAGEQFF
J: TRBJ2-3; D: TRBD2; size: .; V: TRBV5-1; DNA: TGCGCCAGCAGCTCGCTAGCGGGAGGGACTAGCACAGATACGCAGTATTTT; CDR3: CASSSLAGGTSTDTQYF
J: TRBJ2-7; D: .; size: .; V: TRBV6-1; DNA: TGTGCCAGCAGTGAACGGTCAGGTCCTCCCTACGAGCAGTACTTC; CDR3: CASSERSGPPYEQYF
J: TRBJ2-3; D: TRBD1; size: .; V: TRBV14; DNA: TGTGCCAGCAGTCGCTGGGACAGTAGCACAGATACGCAGTATTTT; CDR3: CASSRWDSSTDTQYF
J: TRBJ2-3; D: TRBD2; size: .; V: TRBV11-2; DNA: TGTGCCAGCAGCTTAGATGCGGGGGGCCCCTTTAGCACAGATACGCAGTATTTT; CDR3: CASSLDAGGPFSTDTQYF
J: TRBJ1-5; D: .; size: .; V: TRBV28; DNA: TGTGCCAGCAGTTTAAGCGGTGTCCGCAATCAGCCCCAGCATTTT; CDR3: CASSLSGVRNQPQHF
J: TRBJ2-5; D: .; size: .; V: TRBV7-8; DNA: TGTGCCAGCAGCTTAGGGGGCAGGGGCTACCAAGAGACCCAGTACTTC; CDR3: CASSLGGRGYQETQYF
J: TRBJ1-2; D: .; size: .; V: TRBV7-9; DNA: TGTGCCAGCAGCTTAGCGTCCCCAGGCTTATATGGCTACACCTTC; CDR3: CASSLASPGLYGYTF
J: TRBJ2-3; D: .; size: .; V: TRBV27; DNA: TGTGCCAGCAGTTTAGACTCTCCACCTTCTAGCACAGATACGCAGTATTTT; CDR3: CASSLDSPPSSTDTQYF
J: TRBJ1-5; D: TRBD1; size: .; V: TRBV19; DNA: TGTGCCAGTAGCTTAAACAGGGGAGGCAATCAGCCCCAGCATTTT; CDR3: CASSLNRGGNQPQHF
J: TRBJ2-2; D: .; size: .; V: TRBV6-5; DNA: TGTGCCAGCAGTTTGGGTGGAGGGAACACCGGGGAGCTGTTTTTT; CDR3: CASSLGGGNTGELFF
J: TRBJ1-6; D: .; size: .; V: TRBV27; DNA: TGTGCCAGCAGTGGAACCGGGACAACCTATAATTCACCCCTCCACTTT; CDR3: CASSGTGTTYNSPLHF